This TCR beta chain was captured in a study of T cell changes during pregnancy in multiple sclerosis. The table came from immunoSEQ multiplex PCR; TCRdb's copy has only in-frame clones and leaves some out. The sample yields some 42,000 clones, 70% to 90% seen once. Germline values: CDR1 WSHSY, CDR2 SAAADI. This CDR3 spans 13 amino acids. The V gene lost 5 bases and the J gene lost 5 bases, with 12 bases spanning the gap. The sequencing used CD4+ T cells from peripheral blood mononuclear cells, collected after pregnancy. The chain recombines TRBV10-2 with TRBJ2-5, with unresolved D. This TCR came from a female donor with multiple sclerosis, enrolled in a pregnancy study. Here the CDR3 DNA reads TGCGCCAGCAGTACACGCCCATTGGAGACCCAGTACTTC. Translation: CASSTRPLETQYF.